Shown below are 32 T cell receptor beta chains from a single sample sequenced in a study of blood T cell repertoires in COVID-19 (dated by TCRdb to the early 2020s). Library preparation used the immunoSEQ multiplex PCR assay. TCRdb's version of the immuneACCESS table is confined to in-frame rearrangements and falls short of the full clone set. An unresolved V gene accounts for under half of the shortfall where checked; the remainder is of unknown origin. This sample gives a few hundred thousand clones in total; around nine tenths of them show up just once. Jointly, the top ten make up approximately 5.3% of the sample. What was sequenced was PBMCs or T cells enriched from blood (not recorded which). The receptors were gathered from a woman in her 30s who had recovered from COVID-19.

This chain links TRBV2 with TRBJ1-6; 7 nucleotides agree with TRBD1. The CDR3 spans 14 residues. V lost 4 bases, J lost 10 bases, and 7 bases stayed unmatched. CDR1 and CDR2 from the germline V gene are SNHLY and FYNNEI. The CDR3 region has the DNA TGTGCCAGCAGTGGATCAGGGGGTGGGTCACCCCTCCACTTT. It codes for CASSGSGGGSPLHF.

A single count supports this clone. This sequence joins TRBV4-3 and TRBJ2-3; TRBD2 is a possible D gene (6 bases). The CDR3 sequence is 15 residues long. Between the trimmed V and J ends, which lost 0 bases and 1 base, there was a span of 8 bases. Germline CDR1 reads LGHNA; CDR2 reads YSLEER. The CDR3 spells CASSQDKRGTDTQYF. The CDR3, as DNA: TGCGCCAGCAGCCAAGATAAGCGGGGCACAGATACGCAGTATTTT.

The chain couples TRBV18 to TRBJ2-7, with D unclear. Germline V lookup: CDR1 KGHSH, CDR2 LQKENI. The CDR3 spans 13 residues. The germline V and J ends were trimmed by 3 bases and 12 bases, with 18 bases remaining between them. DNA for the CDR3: TGTGCCAGCTCACCGTCCCCAGGAACAAAAGGGTACTTC. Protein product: CASSPSPGTKGYF.

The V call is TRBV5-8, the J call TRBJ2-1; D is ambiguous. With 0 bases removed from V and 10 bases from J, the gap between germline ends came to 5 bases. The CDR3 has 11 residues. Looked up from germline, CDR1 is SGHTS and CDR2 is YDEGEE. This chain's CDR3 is CASSLVFEQFF. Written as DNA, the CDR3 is TGTGCCAGCAGCTTGGTATTCGAGCAGTTCTTC.

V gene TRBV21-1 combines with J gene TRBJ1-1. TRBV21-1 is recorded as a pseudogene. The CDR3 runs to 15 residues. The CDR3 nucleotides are TGTGCCAGCAGCACGCCTGGGAGGACTAACACTGAAGCTTTCTTT. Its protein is CASSTPGRTNTEAFF.

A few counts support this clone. The CDR3: CASSYQGGNQPQHF. The CDR3 region has the DNA TGTGCCAGCAGTTATCAGGGTGGCAATCAGCCCCAGCATTTT. This sequence joins TRBV6-5 and TRBJ1-5, with D tentatively TRBD1 (5 bases). Germline lookup yields CDR1 MNHEY and CDR2 SVGAGI. The V end lost 3 bases, the J end lost 2 bases, and 8 bases lay between the germline ends. The CDR3 is made up of 14 amino acids.

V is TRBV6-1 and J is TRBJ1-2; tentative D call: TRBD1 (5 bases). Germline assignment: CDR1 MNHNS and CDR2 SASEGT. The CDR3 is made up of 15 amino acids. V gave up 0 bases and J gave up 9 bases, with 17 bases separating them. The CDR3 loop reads CASSEALKGALRYTF. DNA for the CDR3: TGTGCCAGCAGTGAAGCGCTTAAAGGGGCCCTACGCTACACCTTC.

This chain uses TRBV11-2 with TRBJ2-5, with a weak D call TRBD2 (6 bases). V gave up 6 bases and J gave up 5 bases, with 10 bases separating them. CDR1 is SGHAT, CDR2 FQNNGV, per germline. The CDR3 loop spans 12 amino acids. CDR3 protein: CASSMGRETQYF. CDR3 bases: TGTGCCAGCAGTATGGGGAGGGAGACCCAGTACTTC.

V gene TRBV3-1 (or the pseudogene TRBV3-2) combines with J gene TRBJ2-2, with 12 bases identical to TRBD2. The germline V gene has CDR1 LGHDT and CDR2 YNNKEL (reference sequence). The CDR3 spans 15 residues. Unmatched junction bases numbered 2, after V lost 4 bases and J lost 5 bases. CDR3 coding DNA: TGTGCCAGCAGCCCTACTAGCGGGGGGACCGGGGAGCTGTTTTTT. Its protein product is CASSPTSGGTGELFF.

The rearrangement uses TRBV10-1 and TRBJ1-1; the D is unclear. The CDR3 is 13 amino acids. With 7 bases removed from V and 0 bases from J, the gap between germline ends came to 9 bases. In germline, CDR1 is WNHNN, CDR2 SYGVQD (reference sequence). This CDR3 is CASNDNMNTEAFF. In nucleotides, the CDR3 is TGCGCCAGCAACGACAACATGAACACTGAAGCTTTCTTT.

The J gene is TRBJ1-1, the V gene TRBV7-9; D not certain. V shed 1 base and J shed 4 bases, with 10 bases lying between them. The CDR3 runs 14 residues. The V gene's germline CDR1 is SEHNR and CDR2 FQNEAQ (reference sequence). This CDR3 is CASSLGSGTTEAFF. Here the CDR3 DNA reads TGTGCCAGCAGCTTAGGTTCAGGCACCACTGAAGCTTTCTTT.

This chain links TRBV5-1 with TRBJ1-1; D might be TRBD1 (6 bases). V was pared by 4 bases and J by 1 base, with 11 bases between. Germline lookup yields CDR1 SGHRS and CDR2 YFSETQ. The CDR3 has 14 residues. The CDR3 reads CASSLGHPNTEAFF. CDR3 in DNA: TGCGCCAGCAGCCTGGGACACCCGAACACTGAAGCTTTCTTT. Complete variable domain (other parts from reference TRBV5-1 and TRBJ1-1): KAGVTQTPRYLIKTRGQQVTLSCSPISGHRSVSWYQQTPGQGLQFLFEYFSETQRNKGNFPGRFSGRQFSNSRSEMNVSTLELGDSALYLCASSLGHPNTEAFFGQGTRLTVV.

This chain's CDR3 is CASRPAGANYGYTF. The CDR3 nucleotides are TGTGCCAGCAGACCCGCGGGGGCTAACTATGGCTACACCTTC. This chain links TRBV6-5 with TRBJ1-2; D might be TRBD1 (5 bases). V lost 6 bases and J lost 0, with 11 bases in between. CDR3 length: 14 residues. Per the germline V gene, CDR1 is MNHEY and CDR2 is SVGAGI.

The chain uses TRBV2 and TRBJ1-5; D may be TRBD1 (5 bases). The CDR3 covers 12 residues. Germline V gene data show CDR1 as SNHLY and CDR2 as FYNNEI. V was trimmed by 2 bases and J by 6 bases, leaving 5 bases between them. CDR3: CASSEQGQPQHF. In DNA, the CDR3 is TGTGCCAGCAGTGAACAGGGTCAGCCCCAGCATTTT.

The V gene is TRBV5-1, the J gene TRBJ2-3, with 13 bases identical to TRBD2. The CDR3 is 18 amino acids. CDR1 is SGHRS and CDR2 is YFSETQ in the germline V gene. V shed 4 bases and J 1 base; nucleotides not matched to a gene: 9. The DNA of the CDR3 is TGCGCCAGCAGCGCGGGTGACGGGACTAGCGGGGGCACAGATACGCAGTATTTT. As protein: CASSAGDGTSGGTDTQYF.

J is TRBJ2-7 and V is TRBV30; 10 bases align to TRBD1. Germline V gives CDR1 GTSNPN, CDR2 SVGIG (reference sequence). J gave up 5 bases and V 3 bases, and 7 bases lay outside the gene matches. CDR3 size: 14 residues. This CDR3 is CAWSTGTGDDEQYF. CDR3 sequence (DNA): TGTGCCTGGAGCACCGGGACAGGGGACGACGAGCAGTACTTC.

The CDR3: CASSMAGTSGNTIYF. The CDR3 region has the DNA TGTGCCAGTAGTATGGCGGGCACCTCTGGAAACACCATATATTTT. V is TRBV19 and J is TRBJ1-3; D ambiguous. Germline lookup yields CDR1 LNHDA and CDR2 SQIVND (reference sequence). Trimming removed 3 bases from V and 0 bases from J, with 9 bases in between. This CDR3 has 15 residues. Together with reference TRBV19 and TRBJ1-3, the CDR3 gives the full variable domain: DGGITQSPKYLFRKEGQNVTLSCEQNLNHDAMYWYRQDPGQGLRLIYYSQIVNDFQKGDIAEGYSVSREKKESFPLTVTSAQKNPTAFYLCASSMAGTSGNTIYFGEGSWLTVV.

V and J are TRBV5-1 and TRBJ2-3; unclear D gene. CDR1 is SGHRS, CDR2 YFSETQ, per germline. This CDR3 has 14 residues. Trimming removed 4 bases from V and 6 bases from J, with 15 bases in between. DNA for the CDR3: TGCGCCAGCAGCGTACGCCCCCCGCGCGATACGCAGTATTTT. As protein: CASSVRPPRDTQYF. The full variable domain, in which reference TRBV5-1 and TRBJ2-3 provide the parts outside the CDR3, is KAGVTQTPRYLIKTRGQQVTLSCSPISGHRSVSWYQQTPGQGLQFLFEYFSETQRNKGNFPGRFSGRQFSNSRSEMNVSTLELGDSALYLCASSVRPPRDTQYFGPGTRLTVL.

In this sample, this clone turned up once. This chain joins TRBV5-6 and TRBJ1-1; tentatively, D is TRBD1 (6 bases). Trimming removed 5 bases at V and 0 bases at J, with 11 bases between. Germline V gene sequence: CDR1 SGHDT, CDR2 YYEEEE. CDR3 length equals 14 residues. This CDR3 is CASRTGIMNTEAFF. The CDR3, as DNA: TGTGCCAGCAGAACAGGGATCATGAACACTGAAGCTTTCTTT. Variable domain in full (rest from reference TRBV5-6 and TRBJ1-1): DAGVTQSPTHLIKTRGQQVTLRCSPKSGHDTVSWYQQALGQGPQFIFQYYEEEERQRGNFPDRFSGHQFPNYSSELNVNALLLGDSALYLCASRTGIMNTEAFFGQGTRLTVV.

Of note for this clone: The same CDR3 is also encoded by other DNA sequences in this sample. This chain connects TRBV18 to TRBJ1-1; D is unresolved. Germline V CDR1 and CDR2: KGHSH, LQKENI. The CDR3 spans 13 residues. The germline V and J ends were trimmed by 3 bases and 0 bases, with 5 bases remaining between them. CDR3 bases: TGTGCCAGCTCACCCGAGATGAACACTGAAGCTTTCTTT. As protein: CASSPEMNTEAFF. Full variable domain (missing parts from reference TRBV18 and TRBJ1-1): NAGVMQNPRHLVRRRGQEARLRCSPMKGHSHVYWYRQLPEEGLKFMVYLQKENIIDESGMPKERFSAEFPKEGPSILRIQQVVRGDSAAYFCASSPEMNTEAFFGQGTRLTVV.

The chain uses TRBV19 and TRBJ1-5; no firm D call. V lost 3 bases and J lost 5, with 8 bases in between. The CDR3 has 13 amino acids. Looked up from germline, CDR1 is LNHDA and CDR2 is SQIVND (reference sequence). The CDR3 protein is CASSMGRDQPQHF. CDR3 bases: TGTGCCAGTAGTATGGGTCGGGATCAGCCCCAGCATTTT.

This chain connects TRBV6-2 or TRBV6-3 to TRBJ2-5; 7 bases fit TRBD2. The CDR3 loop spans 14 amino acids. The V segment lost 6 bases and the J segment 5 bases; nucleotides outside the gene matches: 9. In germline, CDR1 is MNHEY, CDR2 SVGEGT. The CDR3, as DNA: TGTGCCAGCAGCCCCGCTCTGGGGGGGGAGACCCAGTACTTC. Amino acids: CASSPALGGETQYF.

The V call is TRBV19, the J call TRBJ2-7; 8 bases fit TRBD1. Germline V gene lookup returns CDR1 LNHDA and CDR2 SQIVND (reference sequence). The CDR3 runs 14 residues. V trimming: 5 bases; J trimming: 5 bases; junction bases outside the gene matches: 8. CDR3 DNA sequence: TGTGCCAGTAGTTCGGCAGGGGGCTTGGACGAGCAGTACTTC. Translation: CASSSAGGLDEQYF.

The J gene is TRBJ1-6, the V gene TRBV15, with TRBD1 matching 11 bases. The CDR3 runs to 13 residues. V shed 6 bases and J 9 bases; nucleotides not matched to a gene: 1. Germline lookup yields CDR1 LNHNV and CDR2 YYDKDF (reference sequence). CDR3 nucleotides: TGTGCCACCAGGGACAGGGGGCTTTCACCCCTCCACTTT. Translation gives CATRDRGLSPLHF.

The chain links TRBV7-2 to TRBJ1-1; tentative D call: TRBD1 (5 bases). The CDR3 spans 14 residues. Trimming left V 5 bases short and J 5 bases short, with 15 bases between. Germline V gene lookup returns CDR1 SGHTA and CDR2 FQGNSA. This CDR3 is CASSLSGGITEAFF. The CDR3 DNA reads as TGTGCCAGCAGCCTCTCCGGGGGTATTACTGAAGCTTTCTTT.

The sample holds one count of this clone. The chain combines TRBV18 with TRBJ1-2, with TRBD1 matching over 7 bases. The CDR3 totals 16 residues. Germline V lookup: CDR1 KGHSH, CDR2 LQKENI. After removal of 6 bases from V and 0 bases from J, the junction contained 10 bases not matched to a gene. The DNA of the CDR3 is TGTGCCAGCTCCCCGGGACAGCCCCTAGCTAACTATGGCTACACCTTC. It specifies CASSPGQPLANYGYTF.

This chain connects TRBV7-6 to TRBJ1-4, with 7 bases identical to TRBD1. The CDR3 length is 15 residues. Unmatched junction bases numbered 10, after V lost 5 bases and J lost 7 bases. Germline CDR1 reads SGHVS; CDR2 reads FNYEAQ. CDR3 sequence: CASSPTGVGVEKLFF. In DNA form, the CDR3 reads TGTGCCAGCAGCCCTACAGGGGTGGGAGTTGAAAAACTGTTTTTT.

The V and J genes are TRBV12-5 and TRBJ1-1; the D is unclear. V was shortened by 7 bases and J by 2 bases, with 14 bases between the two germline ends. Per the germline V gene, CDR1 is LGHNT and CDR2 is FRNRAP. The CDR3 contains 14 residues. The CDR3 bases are TGTGCTAGTGCACCCGGACGGGGTAACACTGAAGCTTTCTTT. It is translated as CASAPGRGNTEAFF.

The chain's CDR3 is CASSPPGVSYGYTF. CDR3 nucleotide sequence: TGTGCCAGCTCACCACCCGGTGTCTCCTATGGCTACACCTTC. This rearrangement joins TRBV18 to TRBJ1-2; D is unresolved. V lost 0 bases and J lost 4, with 9 bases in between. CDR3 length: 14 residues. The germline V gene has CDR1 KGHSH and CDR2 LQKENI.

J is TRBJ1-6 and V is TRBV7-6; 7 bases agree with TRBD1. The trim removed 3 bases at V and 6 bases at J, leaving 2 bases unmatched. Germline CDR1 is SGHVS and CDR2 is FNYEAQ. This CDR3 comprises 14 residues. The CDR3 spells CASSLGTANSPLHF. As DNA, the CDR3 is TGTGCCAGCAGCTTGGGGACAGCTAATTCACCCCTCCACTTT.

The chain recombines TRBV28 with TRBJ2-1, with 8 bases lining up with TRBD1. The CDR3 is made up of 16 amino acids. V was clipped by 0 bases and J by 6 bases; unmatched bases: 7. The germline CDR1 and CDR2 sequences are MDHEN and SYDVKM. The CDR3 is CASSLWVGDRGNEQFF. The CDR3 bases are TGTGCCAGCAGTTTATGGGTAGGAGACAGGGGCAATGAGCAGTTCTTC. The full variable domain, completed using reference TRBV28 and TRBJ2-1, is DVKVTQSSRYLVKRTGEKVFLECVQDMDHENMFWYRQDPGLGLRLIYFSYDVKMKEKGDIPEGYSVSREKKERFSLILESASTNQTSMYLCASSLWVGDRGNEQFFGPGTRLTVL.

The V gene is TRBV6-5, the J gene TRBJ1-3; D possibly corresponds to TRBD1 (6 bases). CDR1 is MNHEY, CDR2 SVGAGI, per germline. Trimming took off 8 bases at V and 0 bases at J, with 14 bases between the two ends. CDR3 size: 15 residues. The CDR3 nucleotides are TGTGCCAGCCCAGGGGACACCGTCTCTGGAAACACCATATATTTT. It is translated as CASPGDTVSGNTIYF.